This T cell receptor (beta chain) was observed in a study of T cell repertoires in cytomegalovirus infection. Study-level points and caveats: In two of eight donors, the top clonotype was HLA-C-restricted CMV-specific. Summed frequency of public TCR beta families distinguished CMV carriers with the relevant HLA.

TCRdb re-called the reads with MiXCR, one entry per CDR3 protein. Of around 300,000 distinct CDR3 sequences detected, around a tenth appear once; the ten largest clones hold roughly 4.5%. The J segment lost 7 bases and the V segment lost 7 bases, leaving 6 bases of the junction unmatched. Germline CDR1 reads SNHLY; CDR2 reads FYNNEI. The length of the CDR3 is 14 residues. As regards this clonotype: Its antigen is still unknown.

The TCR originated in a human donor in good health (CMV status not recorded). Some clones in this sample may be carry-over from other donors' samples. The V gene is TRBV2, the J gene TRBJ1-6; 8 bases map to TRBD1. Sequencing was done on a sample of PBMCs. The CDR3 region is CASTSDRANSPLHF. The CDR3 region has the DNA TGTGCCAGCACTTCGGACAGGGCGAATTCACCCCTCCACTTT.